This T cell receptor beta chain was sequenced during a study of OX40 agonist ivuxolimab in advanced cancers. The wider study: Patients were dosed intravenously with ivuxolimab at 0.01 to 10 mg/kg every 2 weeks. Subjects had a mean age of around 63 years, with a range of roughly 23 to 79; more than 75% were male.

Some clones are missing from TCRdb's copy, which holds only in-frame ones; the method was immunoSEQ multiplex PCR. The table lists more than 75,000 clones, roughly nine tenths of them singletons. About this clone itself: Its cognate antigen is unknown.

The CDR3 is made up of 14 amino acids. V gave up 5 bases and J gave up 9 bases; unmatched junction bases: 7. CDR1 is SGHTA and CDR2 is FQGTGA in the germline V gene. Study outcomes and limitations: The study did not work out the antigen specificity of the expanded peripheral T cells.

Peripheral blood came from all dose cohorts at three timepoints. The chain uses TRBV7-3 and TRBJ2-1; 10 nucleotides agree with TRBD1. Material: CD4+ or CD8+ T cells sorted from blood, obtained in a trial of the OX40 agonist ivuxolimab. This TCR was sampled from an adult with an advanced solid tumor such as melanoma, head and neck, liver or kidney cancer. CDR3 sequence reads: CASSPGTGEGEQFF. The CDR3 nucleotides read TGTGCCAGCAGCCCGGGGACAGGGGAGGGTGAGCAGTTCTTC.